This T cell receptor beta chain was sequenced during a study of long-term antiretroviral therapy in people with HIV. Study-level findings and limits: Narrower CDR3 length ranges marked HIV repertoires relative to controls. Older ART regimens were possibly in use when the blood was collected between about 2003 and 2017.

The CDR3 consists of 15 residues. CDR1 MNHNS and CDR2 SASEGT come from the germline V gene. V lost 1 base to trimming and J lost 7 bases, with 16 bases between them. This was the immunoSEQ v3.0 assay at survey level. Clones were read by immunoSEQ multiplex PCR, and TCRdb kept only the in-frame ones, dropping some. The sample lists roughly 20,000 clones; approximately 76% were seen once. This clone was counted a few times. The antigen is unknown. The TCR originated in a woman in her thirties or forties with HIV. This chain joins TRBV6-1 and TRBJ1-2; D possibly corresponds to TRBD1 (6 bases). The sample consisted of unsorted PBMCs, taken less than 1.8 years before starting antiretroviral therapy. This chain's CDR3 is CASSEVTGFSIGYTF. The CDR3 DNA reads TGTGCCAGCAGTGAAGTAACAGGGTTTTCCATTGGCTACACCTTC.